This is a list of T cell receptor beta chains from one sample in a study of blood T cells in healthy people across ages. Each CDR3 protein is one row after TCRdb ran MiXCR on the 5' RACE reads. This table holds approximately 1.5 million distinct CDR3 sequences, about 32% found once. Sequenced input: blood. Receptors originate from a woman aged 30 to 39 in good health. The CDR3 runs from the conserved cysteine through the conserved F or W. Each record gives: V gene, clone size, J gene, D gene, CDR3 DNA, CDR3 protein. A D gene is named only where the DNA matches it firmly. Expanded clones are given a class, and other clones once, few, many or no size at all.

V gene: TRBV7-9; clone size: many; J gene: TRBJ2-7; D gene: NA; CDR3 DNA: TGCGCCAGCAGCTTGGATGGCGTCTACGAGCAGTACTTC; CDR3 protein: CASSLDGVYEQYF
V gene: TRBV7-8; clone size: few; J gene: TRBJ2-5; D gene: NA; CDR3 DNA: TGTGCCAGCAGATGGGGGTCTCAAGAGACCCAGTACTTC; CDR3 protein: CASRWGSQETQYF
V gene: TRBV3-1; clone size: NA; J gene: TRBJ1-2; D gene: NA; CDR3 DNA: TGTGCCAGCAGCCAAGATGCGGAGGGGTACTATGGCTACACCTTC; CDR3 protein: CASSQDAEGYYGYTF
V gene: TRBV29-1; clone size: NA; J gene: TRBJ1-1; D gene: NA; CDR3 DNA: TGCAGCACCGAGACATCCCCGAACACTGAAGCTTTCTTT; CDR3 protein: CSTETSPNTEAFF
V gene: TRBV12-3/TRBV12-4; clone size: NA; J gene: TRBJ2-5; D gene: NA; CDR3 DNA: TGTGCCAGCAAAGAACTAGCTGGGGAGACCCAGTACTTC; CDR3 protein: CASKELAGETQYF
V gene: TRBV20-1; clone size: few; J gene: TRBJ2-7; D gene: NA; CDR3 DNA: TGCAGTGTTAGAGACCGTAGTAAGGGCTACGAGCAGTACTTC; CDR3 protein: CSVRDRSKGYEQYF
V gene: TRBV27; clone size: many; J gene: TRBJ2-1; D gene: TRBD2; CDR3 DNA: TGTGCCAGCAGTTTTCGGCGGGAGACCTACAATGAGCAGTTCTTC; CDR3 protein: CASSFRRETYNEQFF
V gene: TRBV7-9; clone size: NA; J gene: TRBJ2-3; D gene: NA; CDR3 DNA: TGTTCCAGCGAGAGCACAGATACGCAGTATTTT; CDR3 protein: CSSESTDTQYF
V gene: TRBV20-1; clone size: NA; J gene: TRBJ2-3; D gene: TRBD2; CDR3 DNA: TGCAGTGCTAGTGGGTTTGGGGGCGGGGGGGCCCCAGATACGCAGTATTTT; CDR3 protein: CSASGFGGGGAPDTQYF
V gene: TRBV10-2; clone size: few; J gene: TRBJ2-5; D gene: TRBD2; CDR3 DNA: TGCGCCAGCAGTGAGATGGGGCGGGGGGGCCGTCAGACCCAGTACTTC; CDR3 protein: CASSEMGRGGRQTQYF
V gene: TRBV18; clone size: few; J gene: TRBJ1-1; D gene: TRBD1; CDR3 DNA: TGTGCCAGCTCAGTCCGGGACAGGGGGTTCTCGGGGAACACTGAAGCTTTCTTT; CDR3 protein: CASSVRDRGFSGNTEAFF
V gene: TRBV20-1; clone size: NA; J gene: TRBJ2-7; D gene: NA; CDR3 DNA: TGCAGTGCGGTAGTACCCTTCTCCTACGAGCAGTACTTC; CDR3 protein: CSAVVPFSYEQYF
V gene: TRBV7-6; clone size: few; J gene: TRBJ2-3; D gene: NA; CDR3 DNA: TGTGCCAGCAGTCAGCGCTTGGATACGCAGTATTTT; CDR3 protein: CASSQRLDTQYF
V gene: TRBV21-1; clone size: few; J gene: TRBJ2-7; D gene: NA; CDR3 DNA: TGTGCCAGCAGCACGTCAGCAGCCGGACATACGAACGGGCAGTACTTC; CDR3 protein: CASSTSAAGHTNGQYF
V gene: TRBV6-5; clone size: NA; J gene: TRBJ2-5; D gene: NA; CDR3 DNA: TGTGCCAGCAGTTACTCGATGAGCGGGGAGACCCAGTACTTC; CDR3 protein: CASSYSMSGETQYF
V gene: TRBV28; clone size: NA; J gene: TRBJ2-6; D gene: NA; CDR3 DNA: TGTGCCAGCAGAAGGACGGGGTCTGGCGGGGCCAACGTCCTGACTTTC; CDR3 protein: CASRRTGSGGANVLTF
V gene: TRBV15; clone size: NA; J gene: TRBJ1-6; D gene: NA; CDR3 DNA: TGTGCCACCAGCAGCCTGTCAGGTTCACCCCTCCACTTT; CDR3 protein: CATSSLSGSPLHF
V gene: TRBV11-2; clone size: NA; J gene: TRBJ2-7; D gene: TRBD1; CDR3 DNA: TGTGCCAGCAGCCCTATGATACAGGGGGTGGACTACGAGCAGTACTTC; CDR3 protein: CASSPMIQGVDYEQYF
V gene: TRBV30; clone size: NA; J gene: TRBJ1-4; D gene: NA; CDR3 DNA: TGTGCCTGGAGTCGGCGGGGGAGACCTAATGAAAAACTGTTTTTT; CDR3 protein: CAWSRRGRPNEKLFF
V gene: TRBV12-1; clone size: NA; J gene: TRBJ2-5; D gene: NA; CDR3 DNA: TGTGCCAGCAGCTCCCTAAGGCGGCTAGCGGACCAAGAGACCCAGTACTTC; CDR3 protein: CASSSLRRLADQETQYF
V gene: TRBV5-1; clone size: NA; J gene: TRBJ2-5; D gene: TRBD1; CDR3 DNA: TGCGCCAGCAGCTTGGCCGGACAGGAAGAGACCCAGTACTTC; CDR3 protein: CASSLAGQEETQYF
V gene: TRBV7-9; clone size: NA; J gene: TRBJ1-1; D gene: NA; CDR3 DNA: TGTTCCAGCAGCTCCGGGGTGAACACTGAAGCTTTCTTT; CDR3 protein: CSSSSGVNTEAFF
V gene: TRBV28; clone size: few; J gene: TRBJ2-1; D gene: NA; CDR3 DNA: TGTGCCAGCAGCCCGGGACTTCTCAGGGAGCAGTTCTTC; CDR3 protein: CASSPGLLREQFF
V gene: TRBV10-3; clone size: NA; J gene: TRBJ2-3; D gene: TRBD1; CDR3 DNA: TGTGCCACCAGTGCAGGACAGGGAACAGATACGCAGTATTTT; CDR3 protein: CATSAGQGTDTQYF
V gene: TRBV5-6; clone size: few; J gene: TRBJ2-3; D gene: NA; CDR3 DNA: TGTGCCAGCAGCTCCCTAAGACAGGGCACAGATACGCAGTATTTT; CDR3 protein: CASSSLRQGTDTQYF
V gene: TRBV5-1; clone size: NA; J gene: TRBJ2-1; D gene: NA; CDR3 DNA: TGCGCCAGCAGCTTTAGTGGTGTGGCCTGGGATGAGCAGTTCTTC; CDR3 protein: CASSFSGVAWDEQFF
V gene: TRBV9; clone size: once; J gene: TRBJ2-7; D gene: NA; CDR3 DNA: TGTGCCAGCAGCGTATCTTGGAGGAGCTCCTACGAGCAGTACTTC; CDR3 protein: CASSVSWRSSYEQYF
V gene: TRBV29-1; clone size: NA; J gene: TRBJ2-3; D gene: NA; CDR3 DNA: TGCAGCGTTGAAGTAGGGATTAGCACAGATACGCGGTATTTT; CDR3 protein: CSVEVGISTDTRYF
V gene: TRBV6-1; clone size: few; J gene: TRBJ1-1; D gene: NA; CDR3 DNA: TGTGCCAGCAGTGAAGAGGGAGTCACTGAAGCTTTCTTT; CDR3 protein: CASSEEGVTEAFF
V gene: TRBV4-1; clone size: NA; J gene: TRBJ2-1; D gene: NA; CDR3 DNA: TGCGCCAGCAGCCAAGAACGTCTAGCCCACTACGATGAGCAGTTCTTC; CDR3 protein: CASSQERLAHYDEQFF
V gene: TRBV28; clone size: NA; J gene: TRBJ2-1; D gene: NA; CDR3 DNA: TGTGCCAGCAGCGTACGCGGCGGGTCTTTCTATGAGCAGTTCTTC; CDR3 protein: CASSVRGGSFYEQFF
V gene: TRBV27; clone size: NA; J gene: TRBJ2-5; D gene: TRBD2; CDR3 DNA: TGTGCCAGCAGTCCCGTTGGGGGTTTTAGCGGGGGGCTACATCAAGAGACCCAGTACTTC; CDR3 protein: CASSPVGGFSGGLHQETQYF
V gene: TRBV12-3/TRBV12-4; clone size: NA; J gene: TRBJ2-3; D gene: NA; CDR3 DNA: TGTGCCAGCAGTCCCCACAGAGATTTTGATACGCAGTATTTT; CDR3 protein: CASSPHRDFDTQYF
V gene: TRBV12-3/TRBV12-4; clone size: few; J gene: TRBJ2-7; D gene: NA; CDR3 DNA: TGTGCCAGCAGTTTTAACTACCGATACGAGCAGTACTTC; CDR3 protein: CASSFNYRYEQYF
V gene: TRBV9; clone size: NA; J gene: TRBJ2-4; D gene: NA; CDR3 DNA: TGTGCCAGCAGCGTAGGAGGATCGGGCGCGCAGTACTTC; CDR3 protein: CASSVGGSGAQYF
V gene: TRBV5-1; clone size: NA; J gene: TRBJ2-7; D gene: NA; CDR3 DNA: TGCGCCAGCAGCTTGCGGGGGGCGAGACACGAGCAGTACTTC; CDR3 protein: CASSLRGARHEQYF
V gene: TRBV20-1; clone size: many; J gene: TRBJ2-5; D gene: TRBD1; CDR3 DNA: TGCAGTGCCTCAAGAGGGGGCGAAGAGACCCAGTACTTC; CDR3 protein: CSASRGGEETQYF
V gene: TRBV9; clone size: NA; J gene: TRBJ2-2; D gene: TRBD2; CDR3 DNA: TGTGCCAGCAGCGCGACTAGCGGGAGAAACACCGGGGAGCTGTTTTTT; CDR3 protein: CASSATSGRNTGELFF
V gene: TRBV4-1; clone size: few; J gene: TRBJ2-1; D gene: NA; CDR3 DNA: TGCGCCAGCAGCCAAGTGTTAGGACTAATCTACAATGAGCAGTTCTTC; CDR3 protein: CASSQVLGLIYNEQFF
V gene: TRBV7-9; clone size: NA; J gene: TRBJ1-2; D gene: TRBD1; CDR3 DNA: TGTGCCAGCAGCTTAACAAACAGGGGTAACTATGGCTACACCTTC; CDR3 protein: CASSLTNRGNYGYTF
V gene: TRBV10-3; clone size: NA; J gene: TRBJ1-2; D gene: TRBD1; CDR3 DNA: TGTGCCATCAGGGGGACAGGGGGAACTTTTAACTATGGCTACACCTTC; CDR3 protein: CAIRGTGGTFNYGYTF
V gene: TRBV7-9; clone size: NA; J gene: TRBJ2-1; D gene: NA; CDR3 DNA: TGTGCCAGCAGCTTAGTGCCCCGCAACGACAATGAGCAGTTCTTC; CDR3 protein: CASSLVPRNDNEQFF
V gene: TRBV6-5; clone size: NA; J gene: TRBJ2-3; D gene: NA; CDR3 DNA: TGTGCCAGCAGTCCCAGACTAGTTGGTTCAGATACGCAGTATTTT; CDR3 protein: CASSPRLVGSDTQYF
V gene: TRBV6-1; clone size: NA; J gene: TRBJ2-3; D gene: TRBD2; CDR3 DNA: TGTGCCAGCAGTAGGACTAGCGGGTCCGTAAATACGCAGTATTTT; CDR3 protein: CASSRTSGSVNTQYF
V gene: TRBV4-1; clone size: few; J gene: TRBJ2-7; D gene: TRBD1; CDR3 DNA: TGCGCCAGCAGCGCTCCCGGGACAGGGGGGATTTGGGGCTACGAGCAGTACTTC; CDR3 protein: CASSAPGTGGIWGYEQYF
V gene: TRBV27; clone size: once; J gene: TRBJ2-1; D gene: TRBD2; CDR3 DNA: TGTGCCAGCGCCCTAGCGGGACAGCACAATGAGCAGTTCTTC; CDR3 protein: CASALAGQHNEQFF
V gene: TRBV11-2; clone size: few; J gene: TRBJ2-1; D gene: NA; CDR3 DNA: TGTGCCAGCAGCTTCACAGGGTATGGGGCTAATGAGCAGTTCTTC; CDR3 protein: CASSFTGYGANEQFF
V gene: TRBV20-1; clone size: NA; J gene: TRBJ2-1; D gene: TRBD1; CDR3 DNA: TGCAGTGCTAGACCTTACAGGGGAAACTACAATGAGCAGTTCTTC; CDR3 protein: CSARPYRGNYNEQFF
V gene: TRBV6-7; clone size: many; J gene: TRBJ2-5; D gene: TRBD1; CDR3 DNA: TGTGCCAGCAGCACAGGGGCCCAAGAGACCCAGTACTTC; CDR3 protein: CASSTGAQETQYF
V gene: TRBV10-3; clone size: few; J gene: TRBJ2-1; D gene: NA; CDR3 DNA: TGTGCCATCAGTGAGGCTCGCGGGAGGACAGGATCTATCTACAATGAGCAGTTCTTC; CDR3 protein: CAISEARGRTGSIYNEQFF
V gene: TRBV7-6; clone size: NA; J gene: TRBJ2-1; D gene: TRBD2; CDR3 DNA: TGTGCCAGCAGCTACAGAATGCTAGCGGTCCCCTACAGTGAGCAGTTCTTC; CDR3 protein: CASSYRMLAVPYSEQFF
V gene: TRBV29-1; clone size: NA; J gene: TRBJ1-4; D gene: NA; CDR3 DNA: TGCAGCGTTCTTAACCTTGGGGAAAAACTGTTTTTT; CDR3 protein: CSVLNLGEKLFF
V gene: TRBV20-1; clone size: NA; J gene: TRBJ2-7; D gene: TRBD2; CDR3 DNA: TGCAGTGTACTAGCGAGCTCCTACGAGCAGTACTTC; CDR3 protein: CSVLASSYEQYF
V gene: TRBV10-1; clone size: few; J gene: TRBJ2-1; D gene: TRBD2; CDR3 DNA: TGCGCCAGCAGTGAATACTCTAGCGGGGGGGCCGATGAGCAGTTCTTC; CDR3 protein: CASSEYSSGGADEQFF
V gene: TRBV24-1; clone size: many; J gene: TRBJ2-7; D gene: TRBD1; CDR3 DNA: TGTGCCAATCGTGTCGGGACAGGGTGTATCTACGAGCAGTACTTC; CDR3 protein: CANRVGTGCIYEQYF